A selection of T cell receptor beta chains follows, all from one sample in a study of blood T cell repertoires in COVID-19. Sequencing used immunoSEQ multiplex PCR; TCRdb keeps in-frame clones, though not all of them. The top ten clones hold approximately 0.65% of a sample with around 470,000 clones, about 90% of them seen once. The sample consisted of PBMCs or T cells enriched from blood (not recorded which). The receptor set was obtained from a man aged 18 to 29 who had recovered from COVID-19. CDR3s include the opening cysteine and the closing phenylalanine or tryptophan. Fields, in order: V gene, clone size, D gene, CDR3 protein. A D gene is named only where the DNA matches it firmly. The size of a clone is reported for some rows only, either as once, few or many, or as a class for expanded clones.

>TRBV15|-|-
CATSRDPVSTDTQYF
>TRBV5-6|once|-
CASSLGRNNEQFF
>TRBV5-1|-|-
CASSLGGKNQPQHF
>TRBV4-1|-|TRBD1
CASSHQGANEQYF
>TRBV2|-|TRBD1
CASSTGTGRETQYF
>TRBV6-5|-|TRBD2
CASSIETSVFQTQYF
>TRBV2|-|-
CASSSDSIGSPLHF
>TRBV18|few|TRBD1
CASSWTGPMNTEAFF
>TRBV27|once|-
CASSQTGGLNTEAFF
>TRBV14|-|TRBD1
CASSQEGTVPSPLHF
>TRBV27|-|-
CASSPTTGTEAFF
>TRBV25-1|-|-
CASSEAGIVQAFF
>TRBV24-1|-|-
CATSDRFTGDEQFF
>TRBV4-1|-|TRBD2
CASSQAPTSGSSTDTQYF
>TRBV27|-|-
CASSPPRPGSPLHF
>TRBV9|-|-
CASSVDHVAETQYF
>TRBV18|-|TRBD2
CASSPSPLAGGGDTQYF
>TRBV5-1|-|-
CASSSMIEAGGRLFF